This paragraph covers one T cell receptor (beta chain) sequence. The data were obtained in a study of blood T cell repertoires in COVID-19. V shed 0 bases and J shed 7 bases, with 10 bases lying between them. The germline gives CDR1 LGHNA, CDR2 YSLEER. This CDR3 spans 14 amino acids. Original methodology: Researchers report that nucleated cell counts were estimated from reference gene primer amplification. TCRdb's table, derived via immunoSEQ multiplex PCR, lists solely in-frame clones and lacks some. V, J and clone size reflect that table, while D and trimming were determined from the DNA. The sample records 200,000 to 250,000 clones, 84% being singletons.

Sequencing was done on a sample of peripheral blood. The V call is TRBV4-3, the J call TRBJ2-1, with D possibly matching TRBD1 (6 bases). This TCR was sampled from a man between 45 and 60 years old with active or convalescent COVID-19. Here the CDR3 DNA reads TGCGCCAGCAGCCAAGATTATAGGGGGAATGAGCAGTTCTTC. Translated: CASSQDYRGNEQFF.